This T cell receptor (beta chain) was recovered during a study of cytomegalovirus exposure and HLA in healthy donors listed by TCRdb under 2017. Notes on the research overall: An earlier analysis of under 600 of the donors reported about 290 Gb of sequence data and 117 million unique TCR beta sequences from about 179 million T cells. In a later genetic analysis, genome-wide SNP genotypes for about 65% of the 666 donors were used, and that subset was treated as a discovery cohort. The study used immunosequencing to profile the T cell repertoires of approximately 650 subjects and linked those repertoires to cytomegalovirus serostatus. To study patterns of TCR occurrence, a later analysis re-analyzed previously published TCR beta repertoires from 550 to 800 donors and added high-resolution HLA genotyping. To predict cytomegalovirus infection status, the study combined high-throughput TCR immunosequencing, statistical association of individual TCRs with disease status, and machine learning. The number of typed donors differed by locus: about 620-630 for A, B, C, DRB1 and DQB1; some 500 for DQA1; 606 for DPA1; and around 490 for DPB1. Both class I and class II loci were covered by HLA typing, at four-digit resolution. In the later analysis, no new phenotypic data were used to find candidate immune exposures; instead, reliance was placed on TCR beta sequences and their occurrence across donors. The aim of the study was to test whether cataloging public T cell receptors could identify signatures of past pathogen exposure. An early release that covered about 640 HLA-typed donors contained about 300 gigabases of sequencing data and tens of millions of unique TCR sequences. Every repertoire in the discovery cohort had been generated on one and the same sequencing platform. Of the roughly 430 genotyped donors, 65% to 90% fell in the genetic ancestry cluster associated with self-reported Caucasian donors. Roughly 5 DR-DQ haplotypes were handled as single units for association and clustering because linkage in the cohort was strong. An earlier analysis of some 500 of the donors applied high-throughput TCR beta sequencing to assess whether each TCR beta V gene segment acted as functional or pseudogenic. In addition to the first cohort of 650 to 800 subjects, a separate validation cohort of 120 different subjects was used. Alongside the repertoire data, information on donor age, sex, ethnicity and CMV serostatus was compiled. Across 398 genotyped donors of the cohort, an average of about 240,000 unique TCR beta nucleotide sequences per donor were sequenced, and roughly 20% of those sequences were non-productive. Here is what the overall study found, with its caveats: According to the authors, the approach could potentially be generalized to other disease states and immunological phenotypes. In a later analysis, TCR association rates were found to vary across HLA loci, with the most associated TCRs seen for DRB1 alleles and the fewest for HLA-C alleles. In vitro tests confirmed that a few of the cytomegalovirus-associated TCR beta chains recognize cytomegalovirus antigens. According to a later genetic analysis, donors in an Asian-associated ancestry cluster had fewer N-insertions in productive TCRs than the approximately 650-donor mean. Some IMGT-functional V segments, including TRBV6-2 and TRBV6-3, could not be told apart with the 87-base-pair reads, so those segments were excluded. Most TCR sequences were observed very rarely across donors, whereas some public TCRs were present in many individuals. The earlier analysis of 450 to 700 of the donors excluded roughly 17 rarely observed V segments, including chromosome 9 orphons, because counts were too low. Because HLA typing was missing for some donors at each locus, association tests included only the typed subset. The classifier was reported to diagnose cytomegalovirus status with high specificity and sensitivity in both the original and validation cohorts. Compared with equally common non-associated chains, HLA-associated TCR beta chains in a later analysis were more clonally expanded and had lower generation probabilities. Assigning TCR associations to individual alleles was difficult when HLA alleles, especially DR and DQ, strongly co-occurred. The sequencing pipeline was judged likely to have produced a cluster of highly shared sequence variants as a technical artifact. In a later analysis, most CMV-associated TCR beta chains were found to appear HLA-restricted, with HLA associations seemingly driven largely by CMV exposure. Immune exposure information for the cohort was limited to CMV serostatus. A further reported finding was that TCR beta sequences accurately predicted the HLA-A and HLA-B alleles for most subjects in the first cohort. Correlated functional status among segregating V segments might reflect linkage disequilibrium, but an unknown experimental factor could not be ruled out. Several of the top co-occurrence clusters appeared to be linked to parvovirus B19, influenza, CMV and Epstein-Barr virus, according to a later analysis. In the study, around 160 TCR beta chains were listed as associated with cytomegalovirus. A later genetic analysis associated a missense DCLRE1C variant with V-gene and J-gene trimming of TCR beta chains, and an independent cohort replicated the association. Specific HLA alleles were associated with 16,951 TCR beta sequences at a false discovery rate of 0.05 in a later analysis. Sequencing depth was assumed to be roughly uniform across donors in the presence/absence analyses, though that assumption may not hold. In this cohort, only TCR beta chains were sequenced, and detectable features were limited by the absence of alpha or paired-chain data. In an earlier analysis of some 500 of the donors, most TCR beta V segments appeared in productive rearrangements about 87% or about 30% of the time, broadly matching IMGT annotations.

On this clone itself: Its antigen specificity is not known. Base qualities are missing; no much larger clone stands one base away.

The cohort comprised hundreds of healthy bone marrow donors. At the time of sampling, all cohort members were nominally healthy, though unrecorded immune exposures were likely present. The donor tested CMV seronegative and was one of the 352 seronegative cohort members. Each donor provided a peripheral blood sample, and peripheral blood mononuclear cells were used for TCR beta sequencing. Genomic DNA extraction from the blood cell samples was performed with the Qiagen DNeasy Blood Extraction Kit. V is pared back by 1 base and J by 0 bases, with 10 bases lying between the germline termini. Looking up the germline V gene yields CDR1 SGHVS and CDR2 FQNEAQ. The CDR3 covers 17 residues, taking in both the cysteine and the phenylalanine. Only the CDR3 DNA is retained, 51 bases long and in frame from the first base. Libraries were prepared through the immunoSEQ multiplex PCR assay. A mixture of 60 forward primers for TCR Vbeta segments and 13 reverse primers for TCR Jbeta segments was used in the multiplex PCR. Amplification of the CDR3 region of rearranged TCR beta genes was performed with a multiplex PCR assay on genomic DNA. The Illumina HiSeq System was used to sequence the amplified TCR beta libraries as 87-base-pair reads. In the original analysis: Across the 670 or so repertoires, a later analysis counted some 80 million unique TCR beta chains, around 11 million of which were shared by at least two donors. A nearest-neighbor algorithm error-corrected the raw reads and collapsed the reads into unique sequences, merging closely related sequences to remove PCR and sequencing errors. CDR3 sequences were aligned to IMGT reference sequences to assign V, D and J gene segments. Each retained sequence needed at least a six-nucleotide match to both a V gene segment and a J gene segment. A rearrangement was called productive if the CDR3 had no stop codons and remained in frame with V and J, and every other rearrangement was called non-productive. Following IMGT convention, CDR3 was defined as the stretch from the second conserved V-encoded cysteine up to the conserved J-encoded phenylalanine. The earlier analysis of about 610 of the donors excluded sequences that lacked an unambiguous match to a single V gene segment. In an earlier analysis of 587 of the donors, a V segment was called functional when productive rearrangements were above 56.7%, and segregating when the standard deviation between donors exceeded 5%. To diagnose cytomegalovirus status from the catalog of TCR beta chain sequences, a statistical classification framework was built. V and J gene assignment, in a later analysis, came from comparing TCR nucleotide sequences with IMGT/GENE-DB human TR gene sequences. Using the TCRdist pipeline, a later analysis assigned CDR3 sequences along with most-parsimonious VDJ recombination scenarios. In a later analysis, each TCR beta chain was defined by its CDR3 amino acid sequence together with its V-gene family, and reads lacking a unique V-gene family were excluded. In a later analysis, fewer than 650 highly shared, low-generation-probability nucleotide sequences were removed to address suspected cross-contamination and a sequencing artifact. For each public chain, a later analysis derived a clonal expansion index from normalized ranks of inferred template counts within each repertoire. A later analysis computed generation probabilities with a VDJ recombination model fitted to out-of-frame rearrangements, and checked the results against IGoR. In a later analysis, hypergeometric tests were used to score TCR-TCR, TCR-HLA and TCR-CMV co-occurrence, with a repertoire-size bias correction applied to TCR pairs. To estimate false discovery rates, a later analysis permuted the HLA or CMV assignments 20 times. In a later analysis, co-occurring TCRs were grouped with DBSCAN, and TCRdist sequence similarity was added when clustering was performed within HLA-allele-positive subsets. Repertoires with fewer than 30,000 or more than 120,000 public chains, plus five repertoires with anomalous nucleotide sharing, were excluded from co-occurrence clustering. TCRdb carries this immuneACCESS record with in-frame sequences only. Its versions omit some clonotypes, under half of them owing to an unresolved V gene in the studies checked, with the rest unexplained. That table gives V, J and clone size, and the DNA gave D and trimming. Recorded for this sample are a few hundred thousand clones; around 90% of them occurred a single time. Around 1.7% of the sample belongs to the ten largest clones.

The chain is made from TRBV7-8 and TRBJ1-6, with the identity of the D gene unclear. The sequence derives from a girl aged 2-10 years in good health and CMV-seronegative. What was sequenced was PBMCs. The sequenced DNA: TGTGCCAGCAGCTTAGTATCCGGGAGCTCCTATAATTCACCCCTCCACTTT. The translation is CASSLVSGSSYNSPLHF.